One and the same sample provided the 11 T cell receptor beta chains below, sequenced in a study of blood T cells in healthy people across ages. A second PCR, run for about 7 to 11 cycles, used a sample-barcoded 5' primer plus a J-beta primer mix. TCRdb re-derived calls from the 5' RACE reads in MiXCR, one entry per CDR3 protein. This sample has 1 million to 1.2 million distinct CDR3 sequences, with under 40% found just once. Sequences were obtained from blood. The source is a man aged 18-30 years in good health.

The table lists this clonotype with a few counts. The chain has TRBV5-1 and TRBJ1-1; D is possibly TRBD1 (5 bases). CDR1 SGHRS and CDR2 YFSETQ come from the germline V gene. The CDR3 loop spans 16 amino acids. V lost 0 bases to trimming and J lost 1 base, with 13 bases between them. The CDR3 protein is CASSLEGQGRNTEAFF. The CDR3 region has the DNA TGCGCCAGCAGCTTGGAAGGTCAGGGACGGAACACTGAAGCTTTCTTT.

The chain carries TRBV7-9 and TRBJ2-2; D not certain. V was trimmed by 5 bases and J by 5 bases, leaving 12 bases between them. The length of the CDR3 is 14 residues. CDR1 and CDR2 from the germline V gene are SEHNR and FQNEAQ (reference sequence). CDR3 sequence: CASSGRSTTGELFF. In DNA, the CDR3 is TGTGCCAGCAGCGGCCGCTCAACTACCGGGGAGCTGTTTTTT.

The chain carries TRBV12-5 and TRBJ2-7; TRBD2 is a possible D gene (6 bases). Gene TRBJ2-5 matches the end of the DNA better, so the J call may be wrong. CDR3 size: 13 residues. Germline-derived CDR1 and CDR2 are LGHNT and FRNRAP. The CDR3 DNA follows: TGTGCTAGTGGTTCGGGACTGGGGGAGACCCAGTACTTC. It yields the protein CASGSGLGETQYF.

V is TRBV12-3 or TRBV12-4 and J is TRBJ1-5, with D maybe TRBD1 (5 bases). This CDR3 is 16 amino acids long. With 4 bases removed from V and 3 bases from J, the gap between germline ends came to 16 bases. The CDR3 here is CASSSRLQGINQPQHF. The DNA for the CDR3 is TGTGCCAGCAGTTCTCGGTTGCAGGGTATCAATCAGCCCCAGCATTTT.

The V and J genes are TRBV2 and TRBJ1-1; no firm D call. Germline loops: CDR1 SNHLY, CDR2 FYNNEI. Between the trimmed V and J ends, which lost 6 bases and 6 bases, there was a span of 5 bases. This CDR3 is built from 10 residues. CDR3 amino acids: CASRDAEAFF. In DNA, the CDR3 is TGTGCCAGCAGGGACGCTGAAGCTTTCTTT.

This chain joins TRBV5-1 and TRBJ1-2; D might be TRBD1 (6 bases). This CDR3 comprises 14 residues. CDR1 is SGHRS and CDR2 is YFSETQ in the germline V gene. Trimming removed 4 bases at V and 6 bases at J, with 16 bases between. The CDR3 sequence: CASSPVDRLDGYTF. CDR3 DNA sequence: TGCGCCAGCAGCCCCGTCGACAGGCTGGATGGCTACACCTTC.

This clonotype was counted only a few times. The chain links TRBV7-2 to TRBJ1-1; 7 nucleotides align to TRBD1. Germline trimming cut 5 bases from V and 1 base from J; bases unmatched to any gene: 19. CDR1 SGHTA and CDR2 FQGNSA come from the germline V gene. The CDR3 consists of 19 residues. The CDR3 region is CASSAQPRGNIIRNTEAFF. DNA for the CDR3: TGTGCCAGCAGCGCCCAACCCAGGGGGAATATAATAAGGAACACTGAAGCTTTCTTT.

This clonotype was counted a few times. The chain has TRBV7-9 and TRBJ2-5, with D perhaps given as TRBD1 or TRBD2 (6 bases each). The DNA end favors TRBJ2-7, so the J call may be wrong. Germline values: CDR1 SEHNR, CDR2 FQNEAQ (reference sequence). This CDR3 is 17 amino acids long. The CDR3 DNA is TGTGCCAGCAGCCGCAGGATCAGGGGCGGGGTGTTGGACGAGCAGTACTTC. The encoded protein is CASSRRIRGGVLDEQYF.

The chain is built from TRBV27 and TRBJ2-5; 13 nucleotides line up with TRBD2. The CDR3 is 16 amino acids. Trimming cost V 5 bases and J 2 bases; bases outside gene matches: 5. Per germline, CDR1 MNHEY and CDR2 SMNVEV (reference sequence). The CDR3 sequence is CASSRSGLAGQETQYF. The DNA for the CDR3 is TGTGCCAGCAGTCGATCGGGACTAGCGGGGCAAGAGACCCAGTACTTC.

Concerning this clonotype itself: One junction end disagrees with the germline gene, perhaps due to a read error. The chain is built from TRBV20-1 and TRBJ2-7; D might be TRBD1 (5 bases). CDR3 size: 13 residues. The germline V gene encodes CDR1 DFQATT and CDR2 SNEGSKA (reference sequence). Here the CDR3 DNA reads TGCAGAGCTAGAGAAGGGGCAGCCTACGAGCAGTACTTC. It specifies CRAREGAAYEQYF.

This clonotype was detected ten times or more. This chain uses TRBV4-1 with TRBJ1-1; D might be TRBD1 (6 bases). CDR1 and CDR2 (germline): MGHRA, YSYEKL. The CDR3 loop spans 14 amino acids. Trimming cost V 6 bases and J 5 bases, with 16 bases left between them. CDR3 protein: CASSRTAARTEAFF. The CDR3 DNA follows: TGCGCCAGCAGTAGGACAGCCGCGAGGACTGAAGCTTTCTTT.